These 11 T cell receptor beta chains share one sample of origin, sequenced in a study of CD8 T cells in ankylosing spondylitis. TCRdb re-analysed the 5' RACE reads in MiXCR, keeping a single row per CDR3 protein. Of 200,000 to 250,000 distinct CDR3 sequences listed, 8.2% were seen once; the top ten hold around 4.4%. The sequenced sample consisted of blood, either unsorted or a sorted T cell fraction (not recorded which). Receptors originate from a female donor with ankylosing spondylitis or in good health (not recorded which).

This clonotype was detected many times. The gene calls are TRBV7-2 and TRBJ2-7; TRBD1 is a possible D gene (6 bases). With 5 bases removed from V and 0 bases from J, the gap between germline ends came to 14 bases. CDR1 SGHTA and CDR2 FQGNSA come from the germline V gene. The CDR3 consists of 15 residues. The CDR3 DNA sequence: TGTGCCAGCAGCCCCTACTCGGGACACTCCTACGAGCAGTACTTC. Translating gives CASSPYSGHSYEQYF.

As concerns this clonotype: Since a much larger clone is just one base distant, this may be a read error. The J gene is TRBJ1-2, the V gene TRBV7-9; TRBD1 aligns across 9 bases. The CDR3 extends over 17 amino acids. J gave up 0 bases and V 6 bases, and 11 bases lay outside the gene matches. Germline V lookup: CDR1 SEHNR, CDR2 FQNEAQ (reference sequence). DNA of the CDR3: TGTGCCAGCAGTCGGGACAGGGTGGCATTAGCTAACTATGGCTACACCTTC. As protein: CASSRDRVALANYGYTF. Full variable domain (missing parts from reference TRBV7-9 and TRBJ1-2): DTGVSQNPRHKITKRGQNVTFRCDPISEHNRLYWYRQTLGQGPEFLTYFQNEAQLEKSRLLSDRFSAERPKGSFSTLEIQRTEQGDSAMYLCASSRDRVALANYGYTFGSGTRLTVV.

To note about this clonotype: With a much larger clone just one base away, this may be a read error. This sequence joins TRBV5-1 and TRBJ1-1; 12 nucleotides align to TRBD1. V dropped 2 bases and J dropped 5; count of bases not matched to a gene: 7. The CDR3 is 16 amino acids. Per the germline V gene, CDR1 is SGHRS and CDR2 is YFSETQ. The DNA for the CDR3 is TGCGCCAGCAGCTTTGGGACAGGGGGCGATTTAACTGAAGCTTTCTTT. Its translation is CASSFGTGGDLTEAFF. Combining the CDR3 with reference TRBV5-1 and TRBJ1-1 gives the whole variable domain KAGVTQTPRYLIKTRGQQVTLSCSPISGHRSVSWYQQTPGQGLQFLFEYFSETQRNKGNFPGRFSGRQFSNSRSEMNVSTLELGDSALYLCASSFGTGGDLTEAFFGQGTRLTVV.

This clonotype was counted at least ten times. The rearrangement joins TRBV15 to TRBJ2-2; 8 bases match TRBD2. The germline gives CDR1 LNHNV, CDR2 YYDKDF (reference sequence). The CDR3 length is 15 residues. The ends lost 6 bases at V and 5 bases at J; junction bases unmatched: 8. Here the CDR3 reads CATREAGVRTGELFF. DNA of the CDR3: TGTGCCACCAGAGAAGCGGGAGTACGGACCGGGGAGCTGTTTTTT.

The chain has TRBV6-5 and TRBJ1-1, with a tentative D call TRBD1 (6 bases). The V end lost 6 bases, the J end lost 6 bases, and 8 bases lay between the germline ends. CDR3 length: 11 amino acids. Germline V CDR1 and CDR2: MNHEY, SVGAGI. Here the CDR3 DNA reads TGTGCCAGCAGAGGACAGTCTGAAGCTTTCTTT. This encodes CASRGQSEAFF.

This clonotype was counted ten times or more. The J gene is TRBJ1-3, the V gene TRBV20-1; D uncertain. Germline V gives CDR1 DFQATT, CDR2 SNEGSKA (reference sequence). The CDR3 loop spans 14 amino acids. V dropped 0 bases and J dropped 10 bases, with 16 bases sitting between them. CDR3 amino acids: CSARDRTVERTIYF. The CDR3 DNA is TGCAGTGCTAGAGATCGCACAGTGGAAAGAACCATATATTTT.

This clonotype was found many times. The J gene is TRBJ2-7, the V gene TRBV28, with D possibly being TRBD2 (6 bases). This CDR3 has 15 amino acids. Germline CDR1 and CDR2: MDHEN and SYDVKM. V gave up 3 bases and J gave up 2 bases, with 14 bases separating them. The CDR3 DNA reads as TGTGCCAGCAGTTTGGGCGGGACTGGGCCCTACGAGCAGTACTTC. This encodes CASSLGGTGPYEQYF. Based on the CDR3 plus reference TRBV28 and TRBJ2-7, the full variable domain is DVKVTQSSRYLVKRTGEKVFLECVQDMDHENMFWYRQDPGLGLRLIYFSYDVKMKEKGDIPEGYSVSREKKERFSLILESASTNQTSMYLCASSLGGTGPYEQYFGPGTRLTVT.

This clonotype was observed many times. The chain has TRBV16 and TRBJ1-2; 8 nucleotides align to TRBD1. V gave up 3 bases and J gave up 3 bases; unmatched junction bases: 3. The CDR3 runs 14 residues. Germline V gene lookup returns CDR1 KGHSY and CDR2 FQNENV. For the CDR3, the DNA is TGTGCCAGCAGCCATTTACAGGGGGACTATGGCTACACCTTC. Translating gives CASSHLQGDYGYTF.

This clonotype was seen repeatedly, ten times or more. This sequence joins TRBV14 and TRBJ2-1, with D unclear. The V and J ends lost 1 base and 8 bases respectively, with 12 bases between them. The V gene's germline CDR1 is SGHDN and CDR2 FVKESK. The CDR3 length is 14 residues. This chain's CDR3 is CASSQVTPLDEQFF. The CDR3 nucleotides are TGTGCCAGCAGCCAAGTTACCCCTTTGGATGAGCAGTTCTTC.

This clonotype was observed a few times. This chain joins TRBV30 and TRBJ1-1; no clear D gene. The CDR3 has 12 amino acids. Germline V gives CDR1 GTSNPN, CDR2 SVGIG (reference sequence). V was cut by 5 bases and J by 6 bases, with 13 bases left in between. The CDR3 loop reads CAWGRRESEAFF. Written as DNA, the CDR3 is TGTGCCTGGGGTCGGCGGGAATCTGAAGCTTTCTTT.

This clonotype was detected many times. CDR3 sequence reads: CASSFASTAPYEQYF. Written as DNA, the CDR3 is TGTGCCAGCAGCTTTGCCTCGACTGCCCCCTACGAGCAGTACTTC. The rearrangement links TRBV12-3 or TRBV12-4 to TRBJ2-7, with D hard to call. Trimming pared 6 bases from V and 2 bases from J, leaving 17 bases between. This CDR3 is built from 15 residues.